The sequence of this T cell receptor (beta chain) was determined in a study of CD8 T cells in Susac syndrome. General study points: Maximal CD8+ clonal expansion in Susac was observed within TEMRA cells and among active patients.

The CDR3 is made up of 17 amino acids. Trimming shortened V by 1 base and J by 6 bases, and 19 bases separated the two germline ends. CDR1 LGHDT and CDR2 YNNKEL come from the germline V gene (reference sequence). Comments on this clonotype: Its matching antigen is unknown.

Reverse transcription of about 0.45 to 1 ug RNA was carried out with random hexamers. TCRdb passed the immunoSEQ multiplex PCR reads through MiXCR, listing each CDR3 protein once. The table includes some 75,000 distinct CDR3 sequences, around 93% detected once. Sequenced input: CD8+ T cells from PBMCs. The sequence came from a human donor with Susac syndrome. This chain uses TRBV3-1 with TRBJ1-5; no reliable D call. CDR3 region: CASSQGSPVGGGQPQHF. The CDR3 coding sequence is TGTGCCAGCAGCCAAGGCTCTCCGGTGGGAGGCGGTCAGCCCCAGCATTTT.